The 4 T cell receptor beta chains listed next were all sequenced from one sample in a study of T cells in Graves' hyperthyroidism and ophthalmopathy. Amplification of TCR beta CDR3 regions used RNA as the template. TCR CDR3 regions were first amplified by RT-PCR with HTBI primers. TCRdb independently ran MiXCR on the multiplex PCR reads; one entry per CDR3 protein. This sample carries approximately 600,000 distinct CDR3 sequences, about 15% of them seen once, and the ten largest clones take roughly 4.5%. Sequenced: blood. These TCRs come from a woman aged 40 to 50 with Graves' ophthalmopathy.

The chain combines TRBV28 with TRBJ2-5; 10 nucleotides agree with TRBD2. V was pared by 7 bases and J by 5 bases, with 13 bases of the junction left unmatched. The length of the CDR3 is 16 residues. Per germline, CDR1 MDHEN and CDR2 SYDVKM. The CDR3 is CASTLGILAGRETQYF. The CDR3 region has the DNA TGTGCCAGCACACTAGGGATACTAGCGGGAAGGGAGACCCAGTACTTC.

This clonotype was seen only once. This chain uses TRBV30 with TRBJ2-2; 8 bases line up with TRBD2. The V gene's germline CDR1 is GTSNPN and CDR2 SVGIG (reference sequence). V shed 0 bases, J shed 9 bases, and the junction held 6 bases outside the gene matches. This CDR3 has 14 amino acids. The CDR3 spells CAWSVIGGDRELFF. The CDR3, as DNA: TGTGCCTGGAGTGTTATCGGGGGGGACCGGGAGCTGTTTTTT.

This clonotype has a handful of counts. As DNA, the CDR3 is TGTGCCAGCAGTTTCGAGACAGGGAGTATTCAGCCCCAGCATTTT. Its translation is CASSFETGSIQPQHF. The chain links TRBV12-3 or TRBV12-4 to TRBJ1-5, with 7 nucleotides matching TRBD1. CDR3 length: 15 amino acids. V was clipped by 3 bases and J by 6 bases; unmatched bases: 8.

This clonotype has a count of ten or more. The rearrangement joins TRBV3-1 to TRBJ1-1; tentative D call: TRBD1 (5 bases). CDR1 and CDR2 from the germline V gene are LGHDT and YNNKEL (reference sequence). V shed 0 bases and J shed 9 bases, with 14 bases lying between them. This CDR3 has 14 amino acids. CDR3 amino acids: CASSQDVVGTKAFF. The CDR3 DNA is TGTGCCAGCAGCCAAGATGTGGTAGGGACTAAAGCTTTCTTT.